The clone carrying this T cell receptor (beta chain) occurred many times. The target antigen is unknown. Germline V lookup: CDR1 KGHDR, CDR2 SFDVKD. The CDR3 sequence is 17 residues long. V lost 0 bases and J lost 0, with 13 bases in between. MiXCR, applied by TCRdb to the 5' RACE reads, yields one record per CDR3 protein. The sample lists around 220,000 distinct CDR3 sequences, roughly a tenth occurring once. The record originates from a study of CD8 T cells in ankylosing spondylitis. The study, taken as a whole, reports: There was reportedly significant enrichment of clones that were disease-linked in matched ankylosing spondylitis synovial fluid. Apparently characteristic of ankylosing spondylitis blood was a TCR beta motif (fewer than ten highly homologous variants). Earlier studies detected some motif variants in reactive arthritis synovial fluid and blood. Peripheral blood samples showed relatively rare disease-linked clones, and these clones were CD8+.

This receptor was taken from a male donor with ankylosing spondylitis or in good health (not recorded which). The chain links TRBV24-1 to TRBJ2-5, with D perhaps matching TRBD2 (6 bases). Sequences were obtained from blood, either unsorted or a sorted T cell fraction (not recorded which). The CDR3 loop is CATSDLQAGRYQETQYF. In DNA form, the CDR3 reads TGTGCCACCAGTGATTTGCAGGCAGGGAGGTACCAAGAGACCCAGTACTTC.